Listed below are T cell receptor beta chains from one sample, sequenced in a study of blood T cell repertoires in COVID-19. Libraries were prepared by immunoSEQ multiplex PCR; TCRdb keeps only in-frame clonotypes and omits some of them. Among 200,000 or so clones listed, about 87% were seen once. The sequencing sample was made of PBMCs or T cells enriched from blood (not recorded which). Source of these receptors: a woman aged 30 to 39 who had recovered from COVID-19. Both conserved end residues are trimmed from each CDR3.

V | CDR3
TRBV5-4 | ASSLGQTVGTEAF
TRBV6-5 | ASRLQTALNYGYT
TRBV14 | ASSQRGENQPQH
TRBV6-5 | ATWGLAGGTDTQY
TRBV11-2 | ASSYRTSLTDTQY
TRBV20-1 | SASLIAPGANVLT
TRBV27 | ASSLSWGRENEQF
TRBV12-3/TRBV12-4 | ASSVQVNTEAF
TRBV6-5 | ASRKTGTRYEQY
TRBV19 | ASRGRAWGDTQY
TRBV15 | ATSIRTGGYT
TRBV5-4 | ASSKDRGFGETQY
TRBV11-1 | ASSFGGLEAF
TRBV5-1 | ASSLASGNEQY
TRBV6-2/TRBV6-3 | ASSLQVNTEAF
TRBV4-3 | ASSQDRVTGELF
TRBV7-9 | ASSFGQGANYGYT
TRBV7-9 | ASSSRPGTGVATNEKLF
TRBV7-9 | ASSLRQGMDEQF
TRBV7-9 | ASSLGETAISPLH
TRBV6-5 | ASSSPRRGYGYT
TRBV11-2 | ASSLVMGHGFGTDTQY
TRBV3-1/TRBV3-2 | ASSASHRAGELF
TRBV7-9 | ASSSNRDEQY
TRBV21-1 | ASSKNRVEAF
TRBV11-2 | ASSLDRGSPLH
TRBV9 | ASSVGQGGYEQY
TRBV19 | ASRGWAGAGGQPQH
TRBV6-6 | ASSYTGPHNQPQH
TRBV6-2/TRBV6-3 | ASSYSSFEQY
TRBV7-8 | ASSLVGPGVETQY
TRBV10-3 | ATSRDSGNTIY
TRBV4-3 | ASSQAATSTDTQY
TRBV2 | ASREGQIVSGNTIY
TRBV4-2 | ASSQDLGGGKSGRYTIY
TRBV19 | ASSNGQLYEQY
TRBV7-3 | ASSPRSSGSGSPLH
TRBV6-5 | ASRYLGLPENTEAF
TRBV7-6 | ASSLVGSSENTEAF
TRBV29-1 | SVEPPSTDTQY
TRBV5-4 | ASSTGQGAAYNEQF
TRBV27 | ASSLTGPDTGELF
TRBV18 | ASSLGQGNQPQH
TRBV7-2 | ASSHAMGGDTQY
TRBV7-3 | ASSATGGPTDTQY
TRBV5-1 | ASSFLDRSYEQY
TRBV10-3 | AIRGGSSQETQY
TRBV3-1/TRBV3-2 | ASSLGHRMNTEAF
TRBV7-2 | ASSLRGHNSGNTIY
TRBV4-3 | ASSQGQFFTNYGYT
TRBV6-2/TRBV6-3 | ASSRLSGVNTGELF
TRBV28 | ASSSEQGATNEKLF
TRBV4-1 | ASSQDRDYTRYEQY
TRBV9 | ASGAGTDQETQY
TRBV5-1 | ASSSGGDRVTDTQY